These T cell receptor beta chains were read from a single sample in a study of blood T cell repertoires in COVID-19. TCRdb keeps only in-frame clones here, not all; method: immunoSEQ multiplex PCR. The sample records 350,000 to 550,000 clones, 85% to 90% being singletons. Sequencing was carried out using peripheral blood. The receptors shown here come from a woman aged 25 to 45 with acute or convalescent COVID-19. CDR3s include the opening cysteine and the closing phenylalanine or tryptophan. A D gene is named only where the DNA matches it firmly. Size tells how often a clone was seen (once, few, many) or the class of an expanded clone, and some rows leave it out.

V	size	D	J	CDR3	DNA
TRBV4-1	.	.	TRBJ1-2	CASSQVPRTVYGYTF	TGCGCCAGCAGCCAAGTTCCCAGGACAGTTTATGGCTACACCTTC
TRBV9	.	.	TRBJ2-1	CASSAQGREQFF	TGTGCCAGCAGCGCACAGGGCAGGGAACAGTTCTTC
TRBV2	.	.	TRBJ1-2	CASKLQGSNYGYTF	TGTGCCAGCAAACTACAGGGTTCCAACTATGGCTACACCTTC
TRBV15	.	.	TRBJ1-5	CATGESNQPQHF	TGTGCCACCGGAGAGAGCAATCAGCCCCAGCATTTT
TRBV28	.	TRBD2	TRBJ2-5	CASSLSRGAQETQYF	TGTGCCAGCAGTTTATCGCGGGGGGCTCAAGAGACCCAGTACTTC
TRBV27	.	.	TRBJ1-5	CASRPRAGAAQPQHF	TGTGCCAGCAGACCTAGGGCGGGGGCTGCTCAGCCCCAGCATTTT
TRBV18	few	.	TRBJ2-7	CASSPATGYEQYF	TGTGCCAGCTCACCGGCGACAGGTTACGAGCAGTACTTC
TRBV5-5	.	TRBD1	TRBJ2-7	CASSLGQGSYEQYF	TGTGCCAGCAGCCTGGGACAGGGATCCTACGAGCAGTACTTC
TRBV2	.	.	TRBJ1-4	CASSVRRPSTNEKLFF	TGTGCCAGCAGTGTAAGGAGACCCTCAACTAATGAAAAACTGTTTTTT
TRBV11-3	.	TRBD2	TRBJ2-3	CASSAGGPWGDTQYF	TGTGCCAGCAGTGCGGGAGGTCCCTGGGGGGATACGCAGTATTTT
TRBV19	.	.	TRBJ2-5	CASSMRAGSSGETQYF	TGTGCCAGTAGTATGAGGGCGGGAAGTTCTGGAGAGACCCAGTACTTC
TRBV2	.	.	TRBJ2-5	CASRANVETQYF	TGTGCCAGCAGGGCAAACGTGGAGACCCAGTACTTC
TRBV5-1	.	TRBD2	TRBJ2-3	CASSPGGDPTDTQYF	TGCGCCAGCAGTCCCGGGGGGGACCCCACAGATACGCAGTATTTT
TRBV5-6	.	TRBD2	TRBJ2-7	CASSLLVRGGPYEQYF	TGTGCCAGCAGCTTGCTAGTGCGGGGGGGCCCCTACGAGCAGTACTTC
TRBV14	.	TRBD1	TRBJ1-1	CASSQPGQNNTEAFF	TGTGCCAGCAGCCAACCGGGACAGAACAACACTGAAGCTTTCTTT
TRBV3-1/TRBV3-2	.	.	TRBJ2-7	CASSQGYREQYF	TGTGCCAGCAGCCAAGGGTATCGGGAGCAGTACTTC
TRBV6-1	.	TRBD1	TRBJ2-5	CASSEFFGTDQETQYF	TGTGCCAGCAGTGAATTCTTCGGGACAGACCAAGAGACCCAGTACTTC
TRBV30	once	TRBD2	TRBJ2-7	CAWRGPTSGYEQYF	TGTGCCTGGAGAGGACCGACTAGCGGATACGAGCAGTACTTC
TRBV20-1	.	TRBD2	TRBJ2-3	CSASPSGGPTDTQYF	TGCAGTGCTAGTCCTAGCGGGGGCCCCACAGATACGCAGTATTTT
TRBV30	few	.	TRBJ1-5	CAWSQDTNQPQHF	TGTGCCTGGAGTCAGGACACGAATCAGCCCCAGCATTTT
TRBV11-3	.	TRBD2	TRBJ2-3	CASSDRLAGGYTQYF	TGTGCCAGCAGCGACCGACTAGCGGGGGGTTATACGCAGTATTTT
TRBV10-3	.	TRBD1	TRBJ1-2	CAISAGQGNYGYTF	TGTGCCATCAGTGCAGGACAGGGTAACTATGGCTACACCTTC
TRBV9	.	.	TRBJ1-2	CASRGSGGYTF	TGTGCCAGCAGGGGTAGCGGCGGCTACACCTTC
TRBV28	.	TRBD1	TRBJ2-7	CASSSHRGIVDEQYF	TGTGCCAGCAGTTCACACAGGGGGATCGTCGACGAGCAGTACTTC
TRBV13	.	.	TRBJ2-7	CASSPYGGLEQYF	TGTGCCAGCAGCCCTTACGGGGGGCTCGAGCAGTACTTC
TRBV4-1	.	.	TRBJ2-7	CASSQESVRYEQYF	TGCGCCAGCAGCCAAGAGTCGGTTCGGTACGAGCAGTACTTC
TRBV18	.	.	TRBJ2-6	CASSPQGLSLSGANVLTF	TGTGCCAGCTCACCCCAGGGACTTTCCCTCTCTGGGGCCAACGTCCTGACTTTC
TRBV5-1	once	TRBD1	TRBJ1-1	CASSLTGGHTEAFF	TGCGCCAGCAGCTTGACAGGGGGGCACACTGAAGCTTTCTTT
TRBV3-1/TRBV3-2	.	TRBD2	TRBJ2-7	CASSQVTSGPHEQYF	TGTGCCAGCAGCCAAGTCACTAGCGGGCCGCACGAGCAGTACTTC
TRBV7-6	.	TRBD1	TRBJ2-7	CASSSSTRDRGDYEQYF	TGTGCCAGCAGCTCCTCGACCCGGGACAGGGGGGACTACGAGCAGTACTTC
TRBV24-1	.	.	TRBJ2-1	CATSDLQPQTGNEQFF	TGTGCCACCAGTGATTTGCAACCCCAAACGGGCAATGAGCAGTTCTTC
TRBV9	.	TRBD1	TRBJ1-2	CASSTGQTNYGYTF	TGTGCCAGCAGCACGGGACAGACTAACTATGGCTACACCTTC
TRBV5-1	.	TRBD1	TRBJ2-2	CASSGDRPNTGELFF	TGCGCCAGCAGCGGGGACAGGCCGAACACCGGGGAGCTGTTTTTT
TRBV19	.	.	TRBJ2-1	CASSIYYRGADNEQFF	TGTGCCAGTAGTATATACTATCGGGGGGCCGATAATGAGCAGTTCTTC
TRBV6-5	.	.	TRBJ1-2	CASRQGLDYGYTF	TGTGCCAGCCGTCAGGGATTAGACTATGGCTACACCTTC
TRBV14	.	TRBD2	TRBJ2-5	CASSQDTGLVQETQYF	TGTGCCAGCAGCCAAGATACCGGACTAGTCCAAGAGACCCAGTACTTC
TRBV10-2	.	.	TRBJ1-5	CASSELTDRFQPQHF	TGCGCCAGCAGTGAACTAACCGACAGGTTTCAGCCCCAGCATTTT
TRBV5-6	.	TRBD2	TRBJ2-3	CASSHRTSGGVQRTQYF	TGTGCCAGCAGCCACCGAACTAGCGGGGGAGTTCAGCGTACGCAGTATTTT
TRBV5-4	.	TRBD2	TRBJ2-2	CASSPNSGGYTGELFF	TGTGCCAGCAGCCCAAATAGCGGGGGGTATACCGGGGAGCTGTTTTTT
TRBV4-1	.	.	TRBJ1-4	CASSQALESRVVLFF	TGCGCCAGCAGCCAGGCCCTCGAATCGAGGGTAGTACTGTTTTTT
TRBV7-9	.	.	TRBJ1-6	CASSLSGDYNSPLHF	TGTGCCAGCAGCTTATCGGGAGACTATAATTCACCCCTCCACTTT